Below are 4 T cell receptor beta chains sequenced from a single sample in a study of blood T cell repertoires in COVID-19. Sequencing used immunoSEQ multiplex PCR; TCRdb keeps in-frame clones, though not all of them. The sample includes around 130,000 clones, more than 75% seen only once; the top ten take about 2%. The sequenced sample was peripheral blood. These TCRs come from a man between 70 and 80 years old with active COVID-19.

The chain employs TRBV5-4 and TRBJ2-2; a possible D gene is TRBD1 (6 bases). Trimming left V 4 bases short and J 1 base short, with 8 bases between. Germline lookup yields CDR1 SGHNT and CDR2 YYREEE (reference sequence). The CDR3 spans 14 residues. The CDR3 spells CASSGGQNTGELFF. CDR3 nucleotide sequence: TGTGCCAGCAGCGGGGGACAGAACACCGGGGAGCTGTTTTTT. Using reference TRBV5-4 and TRBJ2-2 for the parts outside the CDR3, the full variable domain is ETGVTQSPTHLIKTRGQQVTLRCSSQSGHNTVSWYQQALGQGPQFIFQYYREEENGRGNFPPRFSGLQFPNYSSELNVNALELDDSALYLCASSGGQNTGELFFGEGSRLTVL.

The chain carries TRBV6-2 or TRBV6-3 and TRBJ2-7; D is possibly TRBD1 (6 bases). Germline CDR1 is MNHEY and CDR2 is SVGEGT. CDR3 length: 14 residues. Trimming pared 5 bases from V and 3 bases from J, leaving 14 bases between. The CDR3: CASSRDRPIYEQYF. The CDR3, as DNA: TGTGCCAGCAGTCGAGACAGGCCGATCTACGAGCAGTACTTC.

The chain carries TRBV18 and TRBJ1-4; a weak D match, TRBD1 (5 bases). Germline V CDR1 and CDR2: KGHSH, LQKENI. This CDR3 spans 14 amino acids. The V gene lost 2 bases and the J gene lost 2 bases, with 6 bases spanning the gap. CDR3 nucleotides: TGTGCCAGCTCACCAGGGACTACTAATGAAAAACTGTTTTTT. It codes for CASSPGTTNEKLFF.

This chain uses TRBV6-6 with TRBJ2-1, with TRBD2 identical over 8 bases. This CDR3 region has 15 residues. J lost 5 bases, V lost 6 bases, and 9 bases had no gene match. Germline V gene sequence: CDR1 MNHNY, CDR2 SVGAGI (reference sequence). This chain's CDR3 is CASRLLAGRDNEQFF. The CDR3 DNA is TGTGCCAGCAGGCTTTTAGCGGGGAGGGACAATGAGCAGTTCTTC.